This T cell receptor (beta chain) was documented in a study of response to subunit inactivated influenza vaccine. This clonotype was recorded at least ten times. What it binds is unknown. MiXCR, run by TCRdb on the RT-PCR reads, gives a single entry per CDR3 protein. The profile shows roughly 170,000 distinct CDR3 sequences, approximately 9.2% of them singletons. General observations from the study: After each seasonal influenza vaccination, few new T cells are recruited, the authors suggested.

The CDR3 spans 16 residues. Germline V CDR1 and CDR2: LGHDT, YNNKEL (reference sequence). The V end lost 4 bases, the J end lost 4 bases, and 19 bases lay between the germline ends. This TCR derives from a man aged 50 to 59 who received an inactivated influenza vaccine. The chain links TRBV3-1 to TRBJ2-5; weak D call: TRBD2 (6 bases). Sequenced here: non-naive T cells sorted from PBMCs, sampled on the day of vaccination. As DNA, the CDR3 is TGTGCCAGCAGCCTAAGTGTCCTAGCGTCATCAGAGACCCAGTACTTC. It encodes CASSLSVLASSETQYF.